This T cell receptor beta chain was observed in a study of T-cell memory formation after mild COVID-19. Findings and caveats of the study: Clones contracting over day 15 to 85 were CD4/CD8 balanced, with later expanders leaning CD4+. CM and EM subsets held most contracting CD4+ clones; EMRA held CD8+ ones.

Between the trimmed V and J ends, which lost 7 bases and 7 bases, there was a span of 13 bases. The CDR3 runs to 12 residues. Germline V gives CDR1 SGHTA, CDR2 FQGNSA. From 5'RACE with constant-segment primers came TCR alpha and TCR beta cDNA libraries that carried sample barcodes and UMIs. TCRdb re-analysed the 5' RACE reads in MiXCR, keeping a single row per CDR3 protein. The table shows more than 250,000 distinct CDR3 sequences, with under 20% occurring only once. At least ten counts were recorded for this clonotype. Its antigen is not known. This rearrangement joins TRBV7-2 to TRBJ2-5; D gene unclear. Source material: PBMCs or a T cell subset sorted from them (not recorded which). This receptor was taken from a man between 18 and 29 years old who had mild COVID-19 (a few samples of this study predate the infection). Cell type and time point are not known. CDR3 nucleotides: TGTGCCAGCACCCCGGTGAAGGGGACCCAGTACTTC. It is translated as CASTPVKGTQYF.